This T cell receptor beta chain was sequenced during a study of T cell changes during pregnancy in multiple sclerosis. The CDR3 has 13 amino acids. Germline lookup yields CDR1 SQVTM and CDR2 ANQGSEA. Trimming took 6 bases from V and 10 from J; bases not matched to a gene: 5. TCRdb's table, derived via immunoSEQ multiplex PCR, lists solely in-frame clones and lacks some. The sample has tens of thousands of clones, 90% to 95% seen once. V is TRBV29-1 and J is TRBJ1-6; 11 bases match TRBD1. The sequencing here drew on peripheral blood, taken in the third trimester of pregnancy. This sequence was found in a female donor in good health, enrolled as a control in a pregnancy study. The CDR3 is CSVGQGAGSPLHF. DNA for the CDR3: TGCAGCGTCGGACAGGGGGCTGGATCACCCCTCCACTTT.